This TCR beta chain was captured by sequencing in a study of tumor and adjacent non-tumor tissue in lung cancer. This clonotype was seen many times. Antigen unknown. General study findings and limits: Tumor repertoires had a smaller top 100 clone share than normal lung. Compared with tumor, normal lung showed significantly lower TCR diversity.

No cell sorting was done before RNA was extracted from the tissue. The library came from three nested PCR rounds adapted from ARM-PCR protocols. Each CDR3 protein gets one entry after TCRdb re-called the multiplex PCR reads with MiXCR. The sample lists over 110,000 distinct CDR3 sequences; approximately 72% were seen once. Sequenced sample: lung tumor tissue. The TCR comes from a man aged 60 to 75 with small cell lung cancer.

The CDR3 DNA reads as TGCAGCGTTAAGGACCAACTAGCGGGGTACAATGAGCAGTTCTTC. Protein product: CSVKDQLAGYNEQFF. The chain recombines TRBV29-1 with TRBJ2-1, with 10 nucleotides matching TRBD2. Germline lookup yields CDR1 SQVTM and CDR2 ANQGSEA. V lost 5 bases to trimming and J lost 4 bases; unmatched junction nucleotides: 8. The CDR3 is 15 residues long.